Below are 11 T cell receptor beta chains sequenced from a single sample in a study of T cell responses to AZD1222 COVID-19 vaccine. Profiling relied on immunoSEQ multiplex PCR, and the TCRdb table lists in-frame clones only, not all of them. The data hold tens of thousands of clones, with about 88% observed a single time. Sequencing used peripheral blood, obtained on day 0 of AZD1222 vaccination. Source of these receptors: an adult in good health.

The V and J genes are TRBV7-3 and TRBJ2-2; D remains ambiguous. Trimming removed 2 bases from V and 6 bases from J, with 7 bases in between. CDR3 length equals 13 residues. Germline CDR1 reads SGHTA; CDR2 reads FQGTGA. The CDR3 loop reads CASSLLGPGELFF. In DNA, the CDR3 is TGTGCCAGCAGCTTATTAGGCCCCGGGGAGCTGTTTTTT.

The chain recombines TRBV24-1 with TRBJ1-5; a weak D match, TRBD1 (5 bases). This CDR3 spans 13 amino acids. V was cut by 3 bases and J by 11 bases, with 13 bases left in between. Germline V gene sequence: CDR1 KGHDR, CDR2 SFDVKD. The CDR3 is CATSDDTGGAQHF. As DNA, the CDR3 is TGTGCCACCAGTGATGATACAGGCGGAGCCCAGCATTTT.

The CDR3, as DNA: TGTGCCAGCAGCGTAGGGGACACATCAACTAATGAAAAACTGTTTTTT. Its protein is CASSVGDTSTNEKLFF. The chain recombines TRBV9 with TRBJ1-4; a possible D gene is TRBD1 (6 bases). V shed 0 bases and J shed 0 bases, with 9 bases lying between them. This CDR3 has 16 residues. The germline V gene encodes CDR1 SGDLS and CDR2 YYNGEE.

The chain employs TRBV18 and TRBJ1-2; the match to TRBD1 covers 8 bases. The junction had 2 bases not matched to a gene; V was cut back by 2 bases and J by 6 bases. This CDR3 contains 13 residues. Per the germline V gene, CDR1 is KGHSH and CDR2 is LQKENI. As DNA, the CDR3 is TGTGCCAGCTCACCAACGGACAGGGATGGCTACACCTTC. This gives the protein CASSPTDRDGYTF.

The V gene is TRBV18, the J gene TRBJ2-5, with 10 bases identical to TRBD1. Looked up from germline, CDR1 is KGHSH and CDR2 is LQKENI. After removal of 2 bases from V and 5 bases from J, the junction contained 2 bases not matched to a gene. CDR3 size: 14 residues. This CDR3 reads CASSPGTGDETQYF. The CDR3 nucleotides are TGTGCCAGCTCACCAGGGACAGGGGATGAGACCCAGTACTTC.

The rearrangement joins TRBV29-1 to TRBJ1-5, with D possibly being TRBD1 (5 bases). CDR3 size: 12 residues. V shed 8 bases and J shed 5 bases, with 13 bases lying between them. Germline values: CDR1 SQVTM, CDR2 ANQGSEA. CDR3 DNA sequence: TGCAGCTTCAGGGACGGGGATCAGCCCCAGCATTTT. Its translation is CSFRDGDQPQHF. The full variable domain, completed using reference TRBV29-1 and TRBJ1-5, is SAVISQKPSRDICQRGTSLTIQCQVDSQVTMMFWYRQQPGQSLTLIATANQGSEATYESGFVIDKFPISRPNLTFSTLTVSNMSPEDSSIYLCSFRDGDQPQHFGDGTRLSIL.

The V call is TRBV3-1 (or the pseudogene TRBV3-2), the J call TRBJ2-7; 8 bases are shared with TRBD1. Germline V gene lookup returns CDR1 LGHDT and CDR2 YNNKEL (reference sequence). This CDR3 spans 14 amino acids. Germline trimming cut 4 bases from V and 4 bases from J; bases unmatched to any gene: 6. The CDR3 loop is CASSRDRGLYEQYF. In DNA, the CDR3 is TGTGCCAGCAGCCGCGACAGGGGTCTTTACGAGCAGTACTTC.

The CDR3 protein is CASSSRWGGRVNTGELFF. The CDR3 DNA reads TGTGCCAGCAGCTCCCGGTGGGGCGGGAGGGTGAACACCGGGGAGCTGTTTTTT. This chain joins TRBV5-4 and TRBJ2-2, with TRBD2 matching over 9 bases. V gave up 3 bases and J gave up 1 base; unmatched junction bases: 10. The CDR3 is 18 amino acids. Germline loops: CDR1 SGHNT, CDR2 YYREEE (reference sequence).

This chain joins TRBV11-1 and TRBJ2-3; no firm D call. The V gene's germline CDR1 is SGHAT and CDR2 FQDESV (reference sequence). The germline V and J ends were trimmed by 2 bases and 3 bases, with 6 bases remaining between them. The CDR3 has 13 amino acids. As DNA, the CDR3 is TGTGCCAGCAGCTTATTCCAGACAGATACGCAGTATTTT. Protein product: CASSLFQTDTQYF.

This chain connects TRBV5-1 to TRBJ2-7; D might be TRBD1 (5 bases). Per germline, CDR1 SGHRS and CDR2 YFSETQ. The CDR3 spans 14 residues. The V and J ends lost 0 bases and 5 bases respectively, with 12 bases between them. The CDR3 sequence is CASSLVAGLDEQYF. DNA for the CDR3: TGCGCCAGCAGCTTGGTGGCAGGGCTCGACGAGCAGTACTTC.

The chain employs TRBV27 and TRBJ2-2; 9 bases are a match to TRBD2. Trimming cost V 10 bases and J 7 bases; bases outside gene matches: 10. The germline V gene encodes CDR1 MNHEY and CDR2 SMNVEV (reference sequence). This CDR3 is built from 14 residues. The CDR3 DNA is TGTGCCACCCCCGGGCGGGGGGGCAGCGGGGAGCTGTTTTTT. As protein: CATPGRGGSGELFF.